Listed below are T cell receptor beta chains from one sample, sequenced in a study of shared T cell receptors in the human thymus. Assay used: immunoSEQ multiplex PCR; TCRdb lists only in-frame clones, some missing. Of 630,000 or so clones listed, 70% to 90% were seen once; the top ten hold 0.009% to 0.0095%. These same data were also listed under a study on human thymus T cells.

The sequenced sample consisted of thymocytes. The receptors here all came from a boy less than two years old with a congenital heart defect. Each CDR3 is given with its conserved first and last residue. A D gene is named only where the DNA matches it firmly. The size of a clone is reported for some rows only, either as once, few or many, or as a class for expanded clones.

J: TRBJ1-4; V: TRBV19; D: NA; size: NA; CDR3: CASSIGRPPNEKLFF; DNA: TGTGCCAGTAGTATTGGCAGGCCTCCTAATGAAAAACTGTTTTTT
J: TRBJ2-1; V: TRBV25-1; D: TRBD2; size: NA; CDR3: CASSDRGAGGPNEQFF; DNA: TGTGCCAGCAGTGATCGCGGAGCGGGAGGGCCGAATGAGCAGTTCTTC
J: TRBJ2-7; V: TRBV7-8; D: NA; size: NA; CDR3: CASSLVLGKDRPYEQYF; DNA: TGTGCCAGCAGCTTAGTTCTTGGTAAGGACAGACCCTACGAGCAGTACTTC
J: TRBJ1-2; V: TRBV18; D: TRBD1; size: NA; CDR3: CASSPELQGASRGYTF; DNA: TGTGCCAGCTCACCCGAATTACAGGGGGCCTCTCGTGGCTACACCTTC
J: TRBJ2-5; V: TRBV5-6; D: TRBD2; size: NA; CDR3: CASSLRTSRKETQYF; DNA: TGTGCCAGCAGCTTACGGACTAGCCGTAAAGAGACCCAGTACTTC
J: TRBJ2-1; V: TRBV27; D: TRBD1; size: NA; CDR3: CASSLSGQGVNEQFF; DNA: TGTGCCAGCAGCCTATCGGGACAGGGAGTAAATGAGCAGTTCTTC
J: TRBJ2-7; V: TRBV13; D: NA; size: NA; CDR3: CASSLNLTGSYEQYF; DNA: TGTGCCAGCAGCCTCAACCTCACAGGGAGCTACGAGCAGTACTTC
J: TRBJ1-6; V: TRBV4-3; D: NA; size: few; CDR3: CASSQDLGQLWLPLHF; DNA: TGCGCCAGCAGCCAAGATCTTGGACAGCTTTGGTTACCCCTCCACTTT
J: TRBJ2-2; V: TRBV5-4; D: NA; size: NA; CDR3: CASSKPGLPNTGELFF; DNA: TGTGCCAGCAGTAAACCGGGACTTCCGAACACCGGGGAGCTGTTTTTT
J: TRBJ2-1; V: TRBV5-1; D: TRBD1; size: NA; CDR3: CASRVKGASYNEQFF; DNA: TGCGCCAGCAGAGTAAAGGGGGCCTCCTACAATGAGCAGTTCTTC
J: TRBJ2-7; V: TRBV7-2; D: NA; size: NA; CDR3: CASRHTGSYEQYF; DNA: TGTGCCAGCAGGCACACGGGGTCCTACGAGCAGTACTTC
J: TRBJ1-2; V: TRBV28; D: NA; size: NA; CDR3: CASRAEDRVNGYTF; DNA: TGTGCCAGCAGAGCCGAGGACAGAGTTAATGGCTACACCTTC
J: TRBJ1-2; V: TRBV27; D: NA; size: few; CDR3: CASSPRRRGGIDGYTF; DNA: TGTGCCAGCAGTCCTCGCCGCCGGGGGGGAATCGATGGCTACACCTTC